The next 11 T cell receptor beta chains were all read from a single sample in a study of vaccination and CD4 T cells after COVID-19 (dated 2022 in TCRdb). Library creation used PCR. This sample was sequenced with an Illumina iSeq 100. DNA from cultured CD4+ T cells was subjected to TCR sequencing with the Oncomine TCR Beta short-read assay at the Johns Hopkins FTIC core. TCRdb handled the public reads itself, with Q25 trimming in fastp and clone calling in MiXCR, and kept productive beta chains. Each CDR3 protein appears once, grouped with its most common genes and DNA. Recorded for this sample are some 25,000 distinct CDR3 sequences; approximately 60% of them occurred a single time. The ten largest clonotypes hold about a sixth of the sample. Antigens of these TCRs are unknown. The treatment or condition label on this specimen signifies: approximately nine-day PBMC culture with coronavirus spike peptide pools or control peptides (ViraFEST assay).

The sequencing used CD4+ T cells from blood, cultured in vitro, collected after SARS-CoV-2 vaccination. All receptors come from a human donor who received a COVID-19 vaccine.

The rearrangement uses TRBV7-6 and TRBJ2-1, with 13 bases fitting TRBD2. This CDR3 has 18 residues. J was trimmed by 4 bases and V by 1 base; bases with no gene match: 7. Germline V lookup: CDR1 SGHVS, CDR2 FNYEAQ. The CDR3 DNA follows: TGTGCCAGCAGCTTAGGTGTTACTAGCGGGGGGGGATACAATGAGCAGTTCTTC. It yields the protein CASSLGVTSGGGYNEQFF.

The chain employs TRBV28 and TRBJ2-2; TRBD1 agrees at 9 bases. This CDR3 region has 16 residues. Losses at the gene ends were 2 bases for V and 3 bases for J; bases not matched to a gene: 4. The germline V gene has CDR1 MDHEN and CDR2 SYDVKM. CDR3 DNA sequence: TGTGCCAGCAGTTTAGGGGGACAGGGACACACCGGGGAGCTGTTTTTT. As protein: CASSLGGQGHTGELFF.

Regarding this clonotype: The junction departs from germline at one end; a sequencing error may be responsible. This chain joins TRBV5-3 and TRBJ1-6; weak D call: TRBD1 (6 bases). TRBV5-3 is an open reading frame whose function is uncertain. The CDR3 totals 16 residues. The CDR3 region is CASSLVGRGAWDALHF. The CDR3 DNA is TGTGCCAGCAGCTTAGTTGGTAGGGGGGCTTGGGACGCCCTCCACTTT.

This clonotype has only a few counts. The chain is built from TRBV7-2 and TRBJ1-6; D is uncertain. There are 16 residues in the CDR3. The germline V gene encodes CDR1 SGHTA and CDR2 FQGNSA. Trimming stripped 1 base from V and 0 bases from J, with 7 bases between. This chain's CDR3 is CASSLGKSSYNSPLHF. The CDR3 coding sequence is TGTGCCAGCAGCTTAGGCAAGAGCTCCTATAATTCACCCCTCCACTTT.

This sequence joins TRBV6-5 and TRBJ1-2, with TRBD1 matching over 8 bases. V lost 4 bases to trimming and J lost 3 bases; unmatched junction nucleotides: 4. Germline CDR1 is MNHEY and CDR2 is SVGAGI. The length of the CDR3 is 14 residues. CDR3 DNA sequence: TGTGCCAGCAGTTCAGGGGGCATAGACTATGGCTACACCTTC. This translates into CASSSGGIDYGYTF.

The chain combines TRBV6-1 with TRBJ2-1; TRBD2 matches at 15 bases. The V gene's germline CDR1 is MNHNS and CDR2 SASEGT. This CDR3 has 15 residues. J was trimmed by 15 bases and V by 5 bases; bases with no gene match: 11. CDR3 in amino acids: CASSKQGLAGGSWFF. As DNA, the CDR3 is TGTGCCAGCAGTAAGCAGGGACTAGCGGGGGGAAGTTGGTTCTTC.

The chain combines TRBV7-9 with TRBJ2-3; 11 bases align to TRBD2. V shed 1 base, J shed 5 bases, and the junction held 5 bases outside the gene matches. The CDR3 runs to 16 residues. CDR1 and CDR2 from the germline V gene are SEHNR and FQNEAQ (reference sequence). The CDR3 DNA is TGTGCCAGCAGCTTAGATCTAGCGGGGGGTCAAGATACGCAGTATTTT. Amino acid sequence: CASSLDLAGGQDTQYF.

This clonotype has just a few counts. Relative to the germline gene, one junction end is altered; a read error may explain this. This chain joins TRBV7-3 and TRBJ2-2, with 15 nucleotides matching TRBD2. CDR1 is SGHTA, CDR2 FQGTGA, per germline. The CDR3 extends over 18 amino acids. The CDR3 spells CASSTRTSGGAPTRELFF. The DNA for the CDR3 is TGTGCCAGCAGCACCCGGACTAGCGGGGGGGCCCCCACCCGGGAGCTGTTTTTT.

The rearrangement joins TRBV14 to TRBJ1-6; 7 bases are a match to TRBD1. CDR1 is SGHDN and CDR2 is FVKESK in the germline V gene. V gave up 4 bases and J gave up 5 bases; unmatched junction bases: 2. CDR3 length: 14 amino acids. CDR3 amino acids: CASSPGTDNSPLHF. DNA for the CDR3: TGTGCCAGCAGCCCCGGGACAGATAATTCACCCCTCCACTTT.

This chain connects TRBV7-3 to TRBJ2-1; D is uncertain. The CDR3 is 14 amino acids. Germline CDR1 and CDR2: SGHTA and FQGTGA. V lost 3 bases to trimming and J lost 8 bases, with 14 bases between them. CDR3 in DNA: TGTGCCAGCAGCTTTTCTCAGGTGGCCCATGAGCAGTTCTTC. Its translation is CASSFSQVAHEQFF.

The chain recombines TRBV11-3 with TRBJ2-5; 7 bases align to TRBD1. The CDR3 extends over 14 amino acids. The germline CDR1 and CDR2 sequences are SGHNT and YENEEA. The V and J ends lost 5 bases and 5 bases, in that order; junction bases with no gene match: 8. The CDR3 DNA reads as TGTGCCAGCAGCCTTCGAGGGGGCTTGGAGACCCAGTACTTC. Translated: CASSLRGGLETQYF.